These T cell receptor beta chains were read from a single sample in a study of shared T cell receptors in the human thymus. Method: immunoSEQ multiplex PCR; TCRdb's copy keeps in-frame clones and lacks some. The repertoire includes about 500,000 clones, 75% to 80% of them detected once, and about 0.012% sits in the top ten. The sample was also linked to a second study, of human thymus T cells.

Sequenced material: thymocytes. The receptors here all came from a boy younger than two with a congenital heart defect. Each CDR3 is given with its conserved first and last residue. D genes are given only for firm matches. Clone size is shown for a subset of rows, as once, few, many or a class of expanded clone.

cdr3_length clone_size j_call d_call v_call cdr3_aa cdr3_nt
19 NA TRBJ2-1 TRBD1 TRBV7-2 CASSGTDRVPRSSYNEQFF TGTGCCAGCAGCGGAACGGACAGGGTACCTCGGAGCTCCTACAATGAGCAGTTCTTC
13 NA TRBJ1-4 NA TRBV27 CASSPEPNEKLFF TGTGCCAGCAGCCCGGAGCCAAATGAAAAACTGTTTTTT
13 NA TRBJ2-7 TRBD1 TRBV27 CASSLDRGYEQYF TGTGCCAGCAGCTTAGACAGGGGCTACGAGCAGTACTTC
18 few TRBJ2-7 TRBD1 TRBV5-8 CASSVGGTGILFSGEQYF TGTGCCAGCAGCGTAGGTGGGACAGGGATTTTGTTTTCCGGCGAGCAGTACTTC
17 NA TRBJ2-3 TRBD2 TRBV4-3 CASSQDPAGNGTDTQYF TGCGCCAGCAGCCAAGATCCAGCGGGGAACGGAACAGATACGCAGTATTTT
15 NA TRBJ2-7 NA TRBV9 CASSVGVRASYEQYF TGTGCCAGCAGCGTAGGGGTGCGGGCCTCCTACGAGCAGTACTTC
15 NA TRBJ2-2 NA TRBV5-1 CASSVRRGLAGELFF TGCGCCAGCAGCGTAAGGAGGGGGCTGGCCGGGGAGCTGTTTTTT
14 NA TRBJ2-3 TRBD2 TRBV18 CASSQAGETDTQYF TGTGCCAGCTCTCAAGCGGGAGAGACAGATACGCAGTATTTT
19 NA TRBJ2-3 TRBD2 TRBV7-8 CASSLPGLAGDLGRDTQYF TGTGCCAGCAGCCTCCCAGGACTAGCGGGAGACTTGGGCAGAGATACGCAGTATTTT
15 once TRBJ1-1 TRBD1 TRBV6-6 CASSYRTGGNTEAFF TGTGCCAGCAGTTACCGGACAGGGGGGAACACTGAAGCTTTCTTT
18 NA TRBJ2-1 TRBD2 TRBV7-2 CASSPHVQASGPFNEQFF TGTGCCAGCAGCCCCCACGTTCAGGCTAGCGGGCCTTTCAATGAGCAGTTCTTC
24 NA TRBJ2-1 NA TRBV10-3 CAISDPTGNRTINPTRGSRNEQFF TGTGCCATCAGTGACCCCACAGGGAACCGTACCATCAACCCTACCCGTGGTTCTCGGAATGAGCAGTTCTTC
14 once TRBJ2-7 NA TRBV6-5 CASSPREPPGEQYF TGTGCCAGCAGTCCCCGGGAGCCTCCCGGCGAGCAGTACTTC
17 NA TRBJ2-1 NA TRBV5-5 CASSLARQALLRNEQFF TGTGCCAGCAGCTTGGCCAGGCAGGCCCTACTTAGGAATGAGCAGTTCTTC
19 once TRBJ1-2 TRBD1 TRBV7-6 CASSLVGRDRKPFFYGYTF TGTGCCAGCAGCTTAGTGGGCCGGGACAGGAAACCATTTTTCTATGGCTACACCTTC
16 NA TRBJ2-1 TRBD1 TRBV18 CASSPLQQGKRNEQFF TGTGCCAGCTCACCGCTTCAACAGGGGAAGAGGAATGAGCAGTTCTTC
16 NA TRBJ2-1 TRBD2 TRBV4-3 CASSQVRREGQNEQFF TGCGCCAGCAGCCAAGTGAGGAGGGAGGGCCAGAATGAGCAGTTCTTC
15 NA TRBJ1-1 NA TRBV15 CATSRRTYTGTEAFF TGTGCCACCAGCAGACGGACCTACACGGGGACTGAAGCTTTCTTT
13 few TRBJ2-1 TRBD2 TRBV30 CAWRLAGGPEQFF TGTGCCTGGAGACTAGCGGGAGGGCCTGAGCAGTTCTTC
13 NA TRBJ1-2 NA TRBV5-4 CASSSDSYYGYTF TGTGCCAGCAGCTCTGACAGCTACTATGGCTACACCTTC
14 NA TRBJ2-7 TRBD1 TRBV6-1 CASSQGARSGEQYF TGTGCCAGCAGTCAGGGGGCTCGGAGCGGCGAGCAGTACTTC
15 few TRBJ1-2 NA TRBV13 CASSFLIRANYGYTF TGTGCCAGCAGCTTCCTAATAAGAGCTAACTATGGCTACACCTTC
15 NA TRBJ2-1 TRBD2 TRBV7-8 CASSLGTSGSNEQFF TGTGCCAGCAGCTTGGGGACTAGCGGGTCGAATGAGCAGTTCTTC
15 NA TRBJ1-4 NA TRBV7-2 CASSLGVPTIEKLFF TGTGCCAGCAGCTTAGGGGTTCCCACTATTGAAAAACTGTTTTTT
16 NA TRBJ2-3 NA TRBV7-9 CASSPHGRRSTDTQYF TGTGCCAGCAGCCCCCATGGCAGGAGGAGCACAGATACGCAGTATTTT
12 NA TRBJ1-2 TRBD1 TRBV14 CASSQEGGRPSF TGTGCCAGCAGCCAAGAAGGGGGCAGGCCAAGCTTC
15 NA TRBJ2-2 NA TRBV5-1 CASSFTGADTGELFF TGCGCCAGCAGCTTTACTGGGGCGGACACCGGGGAGCTGTTTTTT
17 NA TRBJ2-5 TRBD2 TRBV27 CASSTILGTSGQETQYF TGTGCCAGCAGTACAATCCTCGGGACTAGCGGCCAAGAGACCCAGTACTTC
16 NA TRBJ2-2 NA TRBV4-3 CASSQEGGVYTGELFF TGCGCCAGCAGCCAAGAGGGGGGAGTGTACACCGGGGAGCTGTTTTTT
14 NA TRBJ2-1 NA TRBV19 CASSIGDSVHEQFF TGTGCCAGTAGTATAGGGGACTCCGTCCATGAGCAGTTCTTC
13 NA TRBJ2-7 TRBD1 TRBV6-5 CASTSTGGYEQYF TGTGCCAGCACCTCGACAGGGGGCTACGAGCAGTACTTC
13 NA TRBJ2-7 TRBD1 TRBV6-1 CASRLRDSYEQYF TGTGCCAGCAGGCTACGGGACAGCTACGAGCAGTACTTC
11 NA TRBJ2-1 TRBD1 TRBV10-3 CAISVGQGVFF TGTGCCATCAGCGTAGGACAGGGCGTATTCTTC
17 once TRBJ2-1 TRBD2 TRBV7-7 CASSRGTSGYPGNEQFF TGTGCCAGCAGCCGCGGGACTAGCGGTTACCCTGGGAATGAGCAGTTCTTC
17 NA TRBJ1-1 NA TRBV19 CASSMSHRRGRNTEAFF TGTGCCAGTAGTATGAGCCACAGGAGGGGTAGGAACACTGAAGCTTTCTTT
17 NA TRBJ1-2 TRBD1 TRBV9 CASSVEGTGGKYYGYTF TGTGCCAGCAGCGTAGAAGGGACAGGGGGCAAGTACTATGGCTACACCTTC